These 26 T cell receptor beta chains were sequenced from one sample in a study of blood T cells in healthy people across ages. Combining a sample-barcoded 5' primer with a J-beta primer mix, a second PCR ran for roughly 7 to 11 cycles. Via MiXCR, TCRdb re-called the 5' RACE reads, giving one row per CDR3 protein. The data show about 780,000 distinct CDR3 sequences, with around 62% seen just once and 25% to 35% held by the top ten. Sequencing input: blood. The receptors here all came from a man aged 25-40 years in good health.

The rearrangement links TRBV7-9 to TRBJ2-1, with 8 bases fitting TRBD1. The end of the DNA aligns better with TRBJ2-7, so the J call may be wrong. Germline V lookup: CDR1 SEHNR, CDR2 FQNEAQ (reference sequence). The CDR3 contains 15 residues. The CDR3 is CASSQPDRDYNEQYF. CDR3 DNA: TGTGCCAGCAGCCAGCCGGACAGGGATTACAATGAGCAGTACTTC.

The chain uses TRBV10-3 and TRBJ2-5, with 14 nucleotides matching TRBD2. The CDR3 sequence is 16 residues long. The junction had 2 bases not matched to a gene; V was cut back by 4 bases and J by 1 base. Germline V CDR1 and CDR2: ENHRY, SYGVKD. The CDR3 protein is CAISGGTSGGQETQYF. The CDR3 coding sequence is TGTGCCATCAGTGGAGGGACTAGCGGGGGCCAAGAGACCCAGTACTTC.

The chain joins TRBV7-2 to TRBJ2-5, with a possible D match to TRBD1 (5 bases). The CDR3 spans 14 residues. Germline assignment: CDR1 SGHTA and CDR2 FQGNSA. V was clipped by 1 base and J by 0 bases, with 6 bases between them. The CDR3 sequence is CASSLEGDQETQYF. CDR3 nucleotides: TGTGCCAGCAGCTTAGAAGGGGACCAAGAGACCCAGTACTTC. Together with reference TRBV7-2 and TRBJ2-5, the CDR3 gives the full variable domain: GAGVSQSPSNKVTEKGKDVELRCDPISGHTALYWYRQSLGQGLEFLIYFQGNSAPDKSGLPSDRFSAERTGGSVSTLTIQRTQQEDSAVYLCASSLEGDQETQYFGPGTRLLVL.

J is TRBJ2-1 and V is TRBV24-1; D might be TRBD1 or TRBD2, each matching 6 bases. Germline V gene sequence: CDR1 KGHDR, CDR2 SFDVKD. The V gene lost 10 bases and the J gene lost 4 bases, with 16 bases spanning the gap. There are 14 residues in the CDR3. The CDR3 bases are TGTGCCACATCTGGGGGGCCTGATTACAATGAGCAGTTCTTC. Translating it yields CATSGGPDYNEQFF.

This clonotype was picked up a small number of times. This chain uses TRBV28 with TRBJ2-7; D is possibly TRBD1 (6 bases). Germline-derived CDR1 and CDR2 are MDHEN and SYDVKM. This CDR3 region has 14 residues. V lost 5 bases, J lost 3 bases, and 14 bases lay in between. CDR3 region: CASSPWDTYYEQYF. DNA for the CDR3: TGTGCCAGCAGTCCATGGGACACTTACTACGAGCAGTACTTC.

The count of this clonotype is one. The V and J genes are TRBV2 and TRBJ1-2; perhaps TRBD1 as D (5 bases). V gave up 6 bases and J gave up 2 bases, with 10 bases separating them. Germline loops: CDR1 SNHLY, CDR2 FYNNEI. This CDR3 has 13 residues. The DNA for the CDR3 is TGTGCCAGCAGGGGGGGGACCAACTATGGCTACACCTTC. Amino acid sequence: CASRGGTNYGYTF.

The genes are TRBV29-1 and TRBJ2-3, with D unclear. Germline assignment: CDR1 SQVTM and CDR2 ANQGSEA. Trimming pared 4 bases from V and 4 bases from J, leaving 9 bases between. The CDR3 is 12 amino acids. CDR3 nucleotides: TGCAGCGTTGTTGAGACCGCAGATACGCAGTATTTT. This encodes CSVVETADTQYF.

The chain couples TRBV5-1 to TRBJ2-1; either TRBD1 or TRBD2 may supply D (5 bases each). Germline assignment: CDR1 SGHRS and CDR2 YFSETQ. This CDR3 is 15 amino acids long. V gave up 4 bases and J gave up 6 bases, with 17 bases separating them. The CDR3 sequence: CASSPRGEMGNEQFF. The DNA of the CDR3 is TGCGCCAGCAGCCCGAGGGGTGAGATGGGCAATGAGCAGTTCTTC.

The chain combines TRBV6-5 with TRBJ2-2; 7 positions agree with TRBD1. Trimming at V came to 2 bases and at J to 4 bases, leaving 13 bases not matched to a gene. Germline CDR1 MNHEY, CDR2 SVGAGI. CDR3 length: 18 residues. The CDR3 coding sequence is TGTGCCAGCAGTTACGAACGACGTCCGACAGGGCGCACCGGGGAGCTGTTTTTT. Its translation: CASSYERRPTGRTGELFF.

V is TRBV24-1 and J is TRBJ1-1, with D possibly being TRBD1 (5 bases). Trimming shortened V by 8 bases and J by 5 bases, and 14 bases separated the two germline ends. This CDR3 has 13 amino acids. CDR1 and CDR2 (germline): KGHDR, SFDVKD. CDR3 DNA sequence: TGTGCCACCAAGGATGGGGCACGGACTGAAGCTTTCTTT. This encodes CATKDGARTEAFF.

This clonotype occurred a few times. This rearrangement joins TRBV3-1 to TRBJ2-5, with D tentatively TRBD2 (5 bases). V gave up 10 bases and J gave up 1 base, with 16 bases separating them. This CDR3 is built from 14 residues. Germline V lookup: CDR1 LGHDT, CDR2 YNNKEL (reference sequence). The CDR3 coding sequence is TGTGCCACCACAACCGGGGTAGCCCAAGAGACCCAGTACTTC. Translating it yields CATTTGVAQETQYF.

The V and J genes are TRBV2 and TRBJ2-7; D uncertain. CDR1 and CDR2 from the germline V gene are SNHLY and FYNNEI. V gave up 2 bases and J gave up 11 bases, with 10 bases separating them. CDR3 size: 11 residues. DNA of the CDR3: TGTGCCAGCAGTGAATCGAGTATGGAGTACTTC. Protein product: CASSESSMEYF.

The chain combines TRBV7-2 with TRBJ1-2; a possible D gene is TRBD1 (5 bases). The CDR3 is made up of 13 amino acids. The germline CDR1 and CDR2 sequences are SGHTA and FQGNSA. V shed 5 bases and J shed 4 bases, with 11 bases lying between them. The CDR3 sequence is CASSQGPFYGYTF. DNA for the CDR3: TGTGCCAGCAGCCAGGGCCCTTTCTATGGCTACACCTTC.

Only a few counts were recorded for this clonotype. CDR3 amino acids: CSVVRPGQGYGYTF. As DNA, the CDR3 is TGCAGCGTTGTGAGGCCGGGACAGGGGTATGGCTACACCTTC. V is TRBV29-1 and J is TRBJ1-2; 10 bases are a match to TRBD1. Germline V gene data show CDR1 as SQVTM and CDR2 as ANQGSEA. This CDR3 region has 14 residues. J lost 5 bases, V lost 4 bases, and 7 bases had no gene match. Looking up the rest from reference TRBV29-1 and TRBJ1-2 gives the full variable domain: SAVISQKPSRDICQRGTSLTIQCQVDSQVTMMFWYRQQPGQSLTLIATANQGSEATYESGFVIDKFPISRPNLTFSTLTVSNMSPEDSSIYLCSVVRPGQGYGYTFGSGTRLTVV.

The chain couples TRBV6-1 to TRBJ2-4, with TRBD1 matching 7 bases. The better agreement between TRBJ2-7 and the DNA end casts doubt on the J call. CDR1 is MNHNS, CDR2 SASEGT, per germline. The CDR3 has 13 amino acids. DNA of the CDR3: TGTGCCAGCAGTGAATCAAGGACAGGCGAGCAGTACTTC. It yields the protein CASSESRTGEQYF.

This chain joins TRBV5-1 and TRBJ2-3; 10 bases are shared with TRBD1. The CDR3 sequence is 15 residues long. With V trimmed by 4 bases and J by 5 bases, 7 bases remained unmatched. CDR1 SGHRS and CDR2 YFSETQ come from the germline V gene. CDR3 region: CASSGGQGFGDTQYF. The CDR3 nucleotides read TGCGCCAGCAGCGGGGGACAGGGGTTTGGAGATACGCAGTATTTT. Drawing the rest from reference TRBV5-1 and TRBJ2-3, the complete variable domain is KAGVTQTPRYLIKTRGQQVTLSCSPISGHRSVSWYQQTPGQGLQFLFEYFSETQRNKGNFPGRFSGRQFSNSRSEMNVSTLELGDSALYLCASSGGQGFGDTQYFGPGTRLTVL.

The chain uses TRBV20-1 and TRBJ2-3, with 9 bases that match TRBD1. Trimming removed 2 bases from V and 5 bases from J; junction bases left unmatched: 8. Germline assignment: CDR1 DFQATT and CDR2 SNEGSKA (reference sequence). The CDR3 runs to 15 residues. CDR3 bases: TGCAGTGCTAGAACAGGGGGCGTTTTAGTAGATACGCAGTATTTT. It is translated as CSARTGGVLVDTQYF.

The chain recombines TRBV3-1 with TRBJ1-1; D is perhaps TRBD1 (6 bases). The CDR3 sequence is 14 residues long. Trimming shortened V by 1 base and J by 3 bases, and 9 bases separated the two germline ends. Germline CDR1 is LGHDT and CDR2 is YNNKEL (reference sequence). The chain's CDR3 is CASSQGGGHTEAFF. In nucleotides, the CDR3 is TGTGCCAGCAGCCAAGGAGGGGGGCACACTGAAGCTTTCTTT. The variable domain in full, with the rest retrieved from reference TRBV3-1 and TRBJ1-1, is DTAVSQTPKYLVTQMGNDKSIKCEQNLGHDTMYWYKQDSKKFLKIMFSYNNKELIINETVPNRFSPKSPDKAHLNLHINSLELGDSAVYFCASSQGGGHTEAFFGQGTRLTVV.

This clonotype has a handful of counts. The chain carries TRBV12-3 or TRBV12-4 and TRBJ2-7, with a possible D match to TRBD2 (5 bases). V was cut by 6 bases and J by 4 bases, with 13 bases left in between. The CDR3 has 13 residues. The CDR3 DNA follows: TGTGCCAGCAGCCCCAAGGGCGGGTACGAGCAGTACTTC. This codes for CASSPKGGYEQYF.

The chain employs TRBV2 and TRBJ2-7; D possibly corresponds to TRBD2 (5 bases). Germline CDR1 SNHLY, CDR2 FYNNEI. This CDR3 has 14 residues. Deletions cut 4 bases from V and 3 bases from J, with 13 bases between. The CDR3 protein is CASSGAGEGYEQYF. Here the CDR3 DNA reads TGTGCCAGCAGTGGGGCCGGAGAGGGCTACGAGCAGTACTTC.

J is TRBJ1-2 and V is TRBV29-1, with D unclear. There are 11 residues in the CDR3. The V end lost 5 bases, the J end lost 6 bases, and 10 bases lay between the germline ends. Germline CDR1 SQVTM, CDR2 ANQGSEA. The CDR3 DNA is TGCAGCGTTCCAAACGTCGATGGCTACACCTTC. Translating gives CSVPNVDGYTF.

This clonotype was detected only a few times. The chain combines TRBV5-1 with TRBJ2-7, with a tentative D call TRBD1 (6 bases). Germline lookup yields CDR1 SGHRS and CDR2 YFSETQ. The V gene lost 0 bases and the J gene lost 5 bases, with 12 bases spanning the gap. The CDR3 sequence is 14 residues long. CDR3 amino acids: CASSLVGRGNEQYF. CDR3 bases: TGCGCCAGCAGCTTGGTTGGCAGGGGAAACGAGCAGTACTTC.

V is TRBV4-1 and J is TRBJ2-3, with 8 bases fitting TRBD2. CDR1 and CDR2 (germline): MGHRA, YSYEKL. V was pared by 4 bases and J by 3 bases, with 15 bases of the junction left unmatched. This CDR3 spans 18 amino acids. For the CDR3, the DNA is TGCGCCAGCAGCCTACCCCGTGCGGGGGGTACGAGGACAGATACGCAGTATTTT. Encoded protein: CASSLPRAGGTRTDTQYF.

This sequence joins TRBV25-1 and TRBJ1-4; maybe TRBD1 (6 bases). Trimming took 1 base from V and 1 from J, leaving 19 bases between them. This CDR3 is built from 19 residues. CDR1 and CDR2 from the germline V gene are MGHDK and SYGVNS. CDR3 loop: CASSELGLAQGVTNEKLFF. The CDR3 coding sequence is TGTGCCAGCAGTGAATTGGGTCTGGCACAGGGAGTAACTAATGAAAAACTGTTTTTT.

This sequence joins TRBV20-1 and TRBJ2-7, with a possible D match to TRBD2 (7 bases). The CDR3 is 16 residues long. Germline-derived CDR1 and CDR2 are DFQATT and SNEGSKA (reference sequence). V was shortened by 0 bases and J by 1 base, with 16 bases between the two germline ends. The CDR3 DNA follows: TGCAGTGCTAGAGAGGGGAGGGGGTCAATATCCTACGAGCAGTACTTC. Encoded protein: CSAREGRGSISYEQYF.

This rearrangement joins TRBV10-3 to TRBJ2-4; D might be TRBD2 (6 bases). The last part of the DNA fits TRBJ2-7 better; the J call may be wrong. The germline CDR1 and CDR2 sequences are ENHRY and SYGVKD. The CDR3 runs 14 residues. CDR3 loop: CAISAPRESGEQYF. DNA of the CDR3: TGTGCCATCAGTGCCCCTCGGGAGAGCGGCGAGCAGTACTTC.